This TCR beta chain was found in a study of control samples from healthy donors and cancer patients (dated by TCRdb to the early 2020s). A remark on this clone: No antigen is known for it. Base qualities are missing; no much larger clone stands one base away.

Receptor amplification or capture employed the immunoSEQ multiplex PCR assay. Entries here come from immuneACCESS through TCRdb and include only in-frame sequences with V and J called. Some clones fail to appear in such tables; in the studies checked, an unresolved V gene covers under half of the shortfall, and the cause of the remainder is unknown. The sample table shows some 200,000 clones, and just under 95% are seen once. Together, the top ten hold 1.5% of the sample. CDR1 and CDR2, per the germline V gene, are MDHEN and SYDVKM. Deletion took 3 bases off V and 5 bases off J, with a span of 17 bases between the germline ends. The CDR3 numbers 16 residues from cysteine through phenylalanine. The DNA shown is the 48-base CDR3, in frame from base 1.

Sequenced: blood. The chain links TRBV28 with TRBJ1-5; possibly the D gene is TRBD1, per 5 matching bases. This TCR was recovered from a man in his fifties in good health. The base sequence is TGTGCCAGCAGTTTCCCCGGGGCAGGCAGAGATCAGCCCCAGCATTTT. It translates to CASSFPGAGRDQPQHF.